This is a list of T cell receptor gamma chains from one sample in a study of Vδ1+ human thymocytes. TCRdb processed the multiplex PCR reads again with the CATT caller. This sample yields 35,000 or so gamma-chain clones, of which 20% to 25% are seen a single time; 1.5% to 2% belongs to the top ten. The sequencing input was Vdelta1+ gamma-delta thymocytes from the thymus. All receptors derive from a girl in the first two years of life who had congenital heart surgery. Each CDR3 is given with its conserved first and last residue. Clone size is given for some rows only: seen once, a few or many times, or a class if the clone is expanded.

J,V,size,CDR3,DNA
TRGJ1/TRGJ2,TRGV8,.,CATWDGPIGYKKLF,TGTGCCACCTGGGATGGCCCGATAGGGTATAAGAAACTCTTT
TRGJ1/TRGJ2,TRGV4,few,CATWDGRGFLF,TGTGCCACCTGGGACGGGCGTGGATTTCTCTTT
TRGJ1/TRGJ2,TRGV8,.,CATWDTEAYYKKLF,TGTGCCACCTGGGATACCGAGGCTTATTATAAGAAACTCTTT
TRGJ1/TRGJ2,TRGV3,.,CATWDRLDALPNYYKKLF,TGTGCCACCTGGGACAGGCTTGACGCCCTACCGAATTATTATAAGAAACTCTTT
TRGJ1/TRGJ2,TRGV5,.,CATWDESKLF,TGTGCCACCTGGGACGAGTCGAAACTCTTT
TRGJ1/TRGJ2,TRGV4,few,CATWDGAGNYKKLF,TGTGCCACCTGGGATGGGGCCGGGAATTATAAGAAACTCTTT
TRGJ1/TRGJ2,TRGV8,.,CATWDKVQLF,TGTGCCACCTGGGATAAGGTGCAACTCTTT
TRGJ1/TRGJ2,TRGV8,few,CATWDSAGDKKLF,TGTGCCACCTGGGATTCGGCGGGAGATAAGAAACTCTTT
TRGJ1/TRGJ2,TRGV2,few,CATWDGGPYYKKLF,TGTGCCACCTGGGACGGAGGACCTTATTATAAGAAACTCTTT
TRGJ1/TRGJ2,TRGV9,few,CALCSDKKLF,TGTGCCTTGTGCTCGGATAAGAAACTCTTT
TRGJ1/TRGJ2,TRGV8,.,CATWDKYYKKLF,TGTGCCACCTGGGATAAATATTATAAGAAACTCTTT
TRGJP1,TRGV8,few,CATWDRPNTTGWFKIF,TGTGCCACCTGGGATAGGCCTAATACCACTGGTTGGTTCAAGATATTT
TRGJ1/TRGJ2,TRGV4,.,CATWDGQGNYYKKLF,TGTGCCACCTGGGACGGCCAGGGGAATTATTATAAGAAACTCTTT
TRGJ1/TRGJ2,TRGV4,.,CATWDGQRSRKLF,TGTGCCACCTGGGATGGGCAGCGGAGTAGGAAACTCTTT
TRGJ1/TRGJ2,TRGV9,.,CALWEVHGVPLNYYKKLF,TGTGCCTTGTGGGAGGTGCACGGTGTTCCCTTGAATTATTATAAGAAACTCTTT
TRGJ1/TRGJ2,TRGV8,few,CATWDRMHKKLF,TGTGCCACCTGGGATAGAATGCATAAGAAACTCTTT
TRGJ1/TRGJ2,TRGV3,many,CATWDRLDYKKLF,TGTGCCACCTGGGACAGGCTCGATTATAAGAAACTCTTT
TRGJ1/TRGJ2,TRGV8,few,CATWLGYYKKLF,TGTGCCACCTGGCTGGGGTATTATAAGAAACTCTTT
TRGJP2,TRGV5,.,CATWDGGIKTF,TGTGCCACCTGGGACGGAGGCATCAAGACGTTT
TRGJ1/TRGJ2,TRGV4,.,CATWDSPKGIYYKKLF,TGTGCCACCTGGGACTCCCCGAAAGGGATCTATTATAAGAAACTCTTT
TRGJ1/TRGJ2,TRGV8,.,CATWDFTNDYYKKLF,TGTGCCACCTGGGATTTTACGAACGATTATTATAAGAAACTCTTT
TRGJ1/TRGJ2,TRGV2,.,CATWDVGGFKKLF,TGTGCCACCTGGGACGTGGGAGGATTTAAGAAACTCTTT
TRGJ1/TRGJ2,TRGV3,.,CATWDTRVRKKLF,TGTGCCACCTGGGACACCAGAGTACGAAAGAAACTCTTT
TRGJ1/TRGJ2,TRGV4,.,CATWDGPGYHYKKLF,TGTGCCACCTGGGATGGGCCAGGATATCATTATAAGAAACTCTTT
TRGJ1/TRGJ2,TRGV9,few,CALWEAPGVRKLF,TGTGCCTTGTGGGAGGCGCCGGGGGTAAGGAAACTCTTT
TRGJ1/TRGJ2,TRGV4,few,CATWDTPSKKLF,TGTGCCACCTGGGACACGCCTTCTAAGAAACTCTTT
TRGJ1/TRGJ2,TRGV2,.,CATWDGPAGCYKKLF,TGTGCCACCTGGGACGGGCCGGCTGGCTGTTATAAGAAACTCTTT
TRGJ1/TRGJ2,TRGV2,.,CATWDGEDYYKKLF,TGTGCCACCTGGGACGGGGAGGATTATTATAAGAAACTCTTT
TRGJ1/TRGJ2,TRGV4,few,CATWGSNYYKKLF,TGTGCCACCTGGGGCTCTAATTATTATAAGAAACTCTTT
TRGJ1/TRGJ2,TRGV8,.,CATWDSWYYKKLF,TGTGCCACCTGGGATTCGTGGTATTATAAGAAACTCTTT
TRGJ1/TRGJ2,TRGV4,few,CATWDGDGDYKKLF,TGTGCCACCTGGGATGGGGATGGTGATTATAAGAAACTCTTT
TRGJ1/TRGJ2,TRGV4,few,CATSGSDKKLF,TGTGCCACCTCCGGGTCCGATAAGAAACTCTTT
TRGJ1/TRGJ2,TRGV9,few,CALWEERQKLF,TGTGCCTTGTGGGAGGAAAGGCAGAAACTCTTT
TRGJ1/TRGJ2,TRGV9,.,CALWEDHLKKLF,TGTGCCTTGTGGGAGGACCACCTTAAGAAACTCTTT
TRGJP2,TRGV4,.,CATWVSDWIKTF,TGTGCCACCTGGGTCTCTGATTGGATCAAGACGTTT
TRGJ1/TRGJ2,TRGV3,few,CATWDRPRGYKKLF,TGTGCCACCTGGGACAGGCCCCGCGGTTACAAGAAACTCTTT
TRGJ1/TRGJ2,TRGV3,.,CATWDNTANKKLF,TGTGCCACCTGGGATAATACTGCGAATAAGAAACTCTTT
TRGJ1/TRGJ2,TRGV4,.,CATWDGSTNYYKKLF,TGTGCCACCTGGGATGGCTCGACGAATTATTATAAGAAACTCTTT
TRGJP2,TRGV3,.,CATWDRHRGISSDWIKTF,TGTGCCACCTGGGACAGGCATCGGGGTATCAGTAGTGATTGGATCAAGACGTTT
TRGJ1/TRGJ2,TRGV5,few,CATWDSPSYYKKLF,TGTGCCACCTGGGACAGTCCTAGTTATTATAAGAAACTCTTT
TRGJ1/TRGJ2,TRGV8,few,CATWDKQWSYKKLF,TGTGCCACCTGGGATAAACAGTGGAGTTATAAGAAACTCTTT
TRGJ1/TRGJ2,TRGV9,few,CALWEVGREKLF,TGTGCCTTGTGGGAGGTCGGGCGAGAGAAACTCTTT
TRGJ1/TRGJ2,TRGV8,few,CATWDKSRNYYKKLF,TGTGCCACCTGGGATAAATCCCGGAATTATTATAAGAAACTCTTT
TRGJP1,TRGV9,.,CALWEVQRVTGWFKIF,TGTGCCTTGTGGGAGGTGCAGCGGGTCACTGGTTGGTTCAAGATATTT
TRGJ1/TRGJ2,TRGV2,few,CATWGACYKKLF,TGTGCCACCTGGGGCGCCTGTTATAAGAAACTCTTT
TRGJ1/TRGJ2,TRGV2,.,CATWDGRLHYKKLF,TGTGCCACCTGGGACGGGCGACTTCATTATAAGAAACTCTTT
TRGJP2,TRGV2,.,CATWDGLKGDWIKTF,TGTGCCACCTGGGACGGGCTGAAAGGTGATTGGATCAAGACGTTT
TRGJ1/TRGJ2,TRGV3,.,CATWDREFYYKKLF,TGTGCCACCTGGGACAGGGAGTTCTATTATAAGAAACTCTTT
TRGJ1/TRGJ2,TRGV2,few,CATWDGRLKKLF,TGTGCCACCTGGGACGGCCGACTTAAGAAACTCTTT
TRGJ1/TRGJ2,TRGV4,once,CANWDGEKLF,TGTGCCAACTGGGATGGAGAGAAACTCTTT
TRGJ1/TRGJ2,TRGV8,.,CATWDRLLKKLF,TGTGCCACCTGGGATAGGCTACTTAAGAAACTCTTT
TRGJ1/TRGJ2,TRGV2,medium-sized,CATWDGKKLF,TGTGCCACCTGGGACGGGAAGAAACTCTTT
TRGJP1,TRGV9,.,CALWDITTGWFKIF,TGTGCCTTGTGGGATATTACCACTGGTTGGTTCAAGATATTT